This TCR beta chain was documented in a study of cytomegalovirus exposure and HLA in healthy donors. About the research overall: Unique TCR beta sequences numbering 120 million or so came from 150 million to 200 million T cells in an earlier analysis.

As to this clone: No antigen is known for it.

The CDR3 length is 12 residues. Trimming removed 3 bases at V and 8 bases at J, with 10 bases between. The germline gives CDR1 MDHEN, CDR2 SYDVKM. Study-wide results and caveats: Later on, an analysis tied roughly 17,000 TCR beta sequences to HLA alleles at 0.05 false discovery rate. Presence/absence comparisons presumed near-even sequencing depth among donors. Among the sequence variants, a highly shared cluster was likely an artifact of sequencing.

The PCR ran on 60 Vbeta and 13 Jbeta primers. Some clones are missing from TCRdb's copy, which holds only in-frame ones; the method was immunoSEQ multiplex PCR. The table has approximately 150,000 clones, 75% to 80% seen once; the top ten hold about 1.6%. This TCR was recovered from a female donor in good health and CMV-seronegative. This chain joins TRBV28 and TRBJ1-2, with D tentatively TRBD1 (5 bases). Sequencing was carried out using PBMCs. Here the CDR3 reads CASSLGRVGYTF. DNA for the CDR3: TGTGCCAGCAGTTTGGGCAGGGTAGGCTACACCTTC.